These 23 T cell receptor beta chains were all obtained from the same sample, sequenced in a study of immune cell composition in non-small cell lung cancer. TCRdb's table, derived via immunoSEQ multiplex PCR, lists solely in-frame clones and lacks some. Of approximately 9,000 clones in the sample, approximately 76% were seen once. The sequenced sample consisted of lung tumor tissue. These receptor sequences come from a human donor with non-small cell lung cancer.

This chain links TRBV7-3 with TRBJ1-2, with D unclear. The V gene's germline CDR1 is SGHTA and CDR2 FQGTGA. V lost 1 base to trimming and J lost 4 bases, with 7 bases between them. The CDR3 runs 13 residues. CDR3 residues: CASSLNAGYGYTF. In DNA form, the CDR3 reads TGTGCCAGCAGCTTAAACGCCGGCTATGGCTACACCTTC.

The rearrangement uses TRBV7-9 and TRBJ1-2; no firm D call. The CDR3 is 12 amino acids. Germline V gives CDR1 SEHNR, CDR2 FQNEAQ (reference sequence). V was clipped by 5 bases and J by 6 bases, with 10 bases between them. The CDR3 region is CASSIEGDGYTF. Here the CDR3 DNA reads TGTGCCAGCAGCATAGAGGGAGATGGCTACACCTTC.

J is TRBJ1-1 and V is TRBV11-2, with 11 bases that match TRBD1. The CDR3 extends over 15 amino acids. Germline loops: CDR1 SGHAT, CDR2 FQNNGV. The V gene end was trimmed by 5 bases and the J gene end by 4 bases; junction bases not matched to a gene: 6. CDR3 DNA: TGTGCCAGCAGCCTCGCCGGGACAGGGGGCACTGAAGCTTTCTTT. It translates to CASSLAGTGGTEAFF.

The V gene is TRBV25-1, the J gene TRBJ2-5, with D perhaps TRBD2 (6 bases). CDR3 length equals 16 residues. Germline lookup yields CDR1 MGHDK and CDR2 SYGVNS. The V end was cut by 1 base, the J end by 5 bases, with 17 bases between. The CDR3 region has the DNA TGTGCCAGCAGTGAATGGAAAGGGGAGAGCGGGGAGACCCAGTACTTC. Protein: CASSEWKGESGETQYF.

V gene TRBV18 combines with J gene TRBJ1-2; D not certain. The CDR3 has 12 amino acids. Deletions cut 3 bases from V and 7 bases from J, with 9 bases between. The germline V gene has CDR1 KGHSH and CDR2 LQKENI. Here the CDR3 reads CASSPPQSGYTF. In DNA form, the CDR3 reads TGTGCCAGCTCACCCCCGCAGTCTGGCTACACCTTC.

V gene TRBV30 combines with J gene TRBJ2-3, with 9 bases identical to TRBD2. CDR1 is GTSNPN, CDR2 SVGIG, per germline (reference sequence). This CDR3 has 15 residues. V lost 2 bases and J lost 0; bases outside the gene matches: 3. Written as DNA, the CDR3 is TGTGCCTGGAGTCGGCTAGCGGGGAGCACAGATACGCAGTATTTT. Residues: CAWSRLAGSTDTQYF.

This chain joins TRBV11-2 and TRBJ2-7; 13 bases are a match to TRBD2. V lost 4 bases to trimming and J lost 5 bases; unmatched junction nucleotides: 8. Germline V CDR1 and CDR2: SGHAT, FQNNGV. The length of the CDR3 is 16 residues. The CDR3 sequence: CASSSRLAGGKNEQYF. CDR3 sequence (DNA): TGTGCCAGCAGCTCCCGACTAGCGGGAGGAAAAAACGAGCAGTACTTC.

V and J are TRBV6-6 and TRBJ2-3, with D unclear. V was pared by 6 bases and J by 1 base, with 11 bases between. The CDR3 consists of 14 residues. Germline loops: CDR1 MNHNY, CDR2 SVGAGI (reference sequence). The CDR3 nucleotides are TGTGCCAGCAGCCAACCCCATGGCACAGATACGCAGTATTTT. Its translation: CASSQPHGTDTQYF.

The J gene is TRBJ2-7, the V gene TRBV20-1, with D possibly matching TRBD2 (5 bases). The CDR3 contains 11 residues. Per the germline V gene, CDR1 is DFQATT and CDR2 is SNEGSKA (reference sequence). In DNA form, the CDR3 reads TGCAGCGGGGTCCTCTCCTACGAGCAGTACTTC. Residues: CSGVLSYEQYF.

V gene TRBV6-5 combines with J gene TRBJ1-2; no reliable D call. The ends were cut back, 8 bases at V and 1 base at J, with 17 bases in the middle. CDR3 size: 15 residues. CDR1 and CDR2 (germline): MNHEY, SVGAGI. For the CDR3, the DNA is TGTGCCAGCGGACGGGCTTCGGATCTTAACTATGGCTACACCTTC. It specifies CASGRASDLNYGYTF.

This chain joins TRBV27 and TRBJ2-1; 8 nucleotides line up with TRBD1. CDR1 and CDR2 from the germline V gene are MNHEY and SMNVEV (reference sequence). J was trimmed by 2 bases and V by 7 bases; bases with no gene match: 25. The CDR3 has 21 amino acids. The CDR3 DNA follows: TGTGCCAGCACTAAAGTTCCCCCCGGACAGGGATCGGTAGACACCTACAATGAGCAGTTCTTC. This sequence encodes CASTKVPPGQGSVDTYNEQFF.

This clone was detected only a few times. The chain has TRBV27 and TRBJ1-6; 8 bases agree with TRBD1. There are 16 residues in the CDR3. With V trimmed by 5 bases and J by 10 bases, 13 bases remained unmatched. Germline V gene lookup returns CDR1 MNHEY and CDR2 SMNVEV (reference sequence). The CDR3, as DNA: TGTGCCAGCAGTCCCCAGAGGCAGGGGGCGAGCTCACCCCTCCACTTT. The encoded protein is CASSPQRQGASSPLHF.

This CDR3 reads CASSVGTSTNEKLFF. The CDR3 DNA follows: TGTGCCAGTAGTGTTGGGACCTCAACTAATGAAAAACTGTTTTTT. The V gene is TRBV19, the J gene TRBJ1-4; the D gene is possibly TRBD1 (5 bases). V lost 5 bases and J lost 0, with 10 bases in between. This CDR3 contains 15 residues. Per the germline V gene, CDR1 is LNHDA and CDR2 is SQIVND (reference sequence). The variable domain in full, with the rest retrieved from reference TRBV19 and TRBJ1-4, is DGGITQSPKYLFRKEGQNVTLSCEQNLNHDAMYWYRQDPGQGLRLIYYSQIVNDFQKGDIAEGYSVSREKKESFPLTVTSAQKNPTAFYLCASSVGTSTNEKLFFGSGTQLSVL.

The gene calls are TRBV6-5 and TRBJ2-1; D unresolved. There are 14 residues in the CDR3. From germline, CDR1 is MNHEY and CDR2 SVGAGI. V lost 5 bases and J 0 bases, leaving 8 bases between the germline ends. CDR3 residues: CASSRTSSYNEQFF. For the CDR3, the DNA is TGTGCCAGCAGTCGGACGAGCTCCTACAATGAGCAGTTCTTC.

This clone came up a few times. The V call is TRBV30, the J call TRBJ1-1, with a possible D match to TRBD1 (5 bases). The CDR3 totals 13 residues. Germline CDR1 reads GTSNPN; CDR2 reads SVGIG (reference sequence). Deletions cut 1 base from V and 4 bases from J, with 10 bases between. The CDR3 coding sequence is TGTGCCTGGAGTGGCCATAGGGGCACTGAAGCTTTCTTT. Translation: CAWSGHRGTEAFF.

The V gene is TRBV9, the J gene TRBJ2-5; a possible D gene is TRBD1 (6 bases). The CDR3 is made up of 16 amino acids. Trimming stripped 0 bases from V and 4 bases from J, with 16 bases between. The germline CDR1 and CDR2 sequences are SGDLS and YYNGEE. Here the CDR3 DNA reads TGTGCCAGCAGCGTAGAGGGGGAACCCTCCCGAGAGACCCAGTACTTC. This gives the protein CASSVEGEPSRETQYF.

Here the CDR3 reads CASSLMGRDRTDTQYF. The CDR3 nucleotides are TGCGCCAGCAGCTTGATGGGTAGGGACCGCACAGATACGCAGTATTTT. The chain employs TRBV5-1 and TRBJ2-3; either TRBD1 or TRBD2 may fit D (5 bases each). The CDR3 is made up of 16 amino acids. Trimming pared 1 base from V and 1 base from J, leaving 13 bases between. Per the germline V gene, CDR1 is SGHRS and CDR2 is YFSETQ. Filled out from reference TRBV5-1 and TRBJ2-3, the complete variable domain reads KAGVTQTPRYLIKTRGQQVTLSCSPISGHRSVSWYQQTPGQGLQFLFEYFSETQRNKGNFPGRFSGRQFSNSRSEMNVSTLELGDSALYLCASSLMGRDRTDTQYFGPGTRLTVL.

V is TRBV7-3 and J is TRBJ2-4, with D maybe TRBD2 (5 bases). Germline CDR1 SGHTA, CDR2 FQGTGA. V was shortened by 5 bases and J by 0 bases, with 11 bases between the two germline ends. The CDR3 has 15 amino acids. CDR3 protein: CASSPGGLAKNIQYF. The CDR3 region has the DNA TGTGCCAGCAGCCCTGGAGGTCTAGCCAAAAACATTCAGTACTTC.

V gene TRBV7-8 combines with J gene TRBJ2-2, with 7 nucleotides matching TRBD1. This CDR3 has 16 residues. CDR1 and CDR2 (germline): SGHVS, FQNEAQ. Trimming at V came to 2 bases and at J to 2 bases, leaving 5 bases not matched to a gene. CDR3 nucleotide sequence: TGTGCCAGCAGCTTATGGGGACAGAGTAACACCGGGGAGCTGTTTTTT. It codes for CASSLWGQSNTGELFF.

This clone was observed once. The gene calls are TRBV7-9 and TRBJ2-3; 12 nucleotides match TRBD2. The germline gives CDR1 SEHNR, CDR2 FQNEAQ (reference sequence). The CDR3 runs 15 residues. The junction had 5 bases not matched to a gene; V was cut back by 5 bases and J by 5 bases. CDR3 nucleotide sequence: TGTGCCAGCAGCCGACTAGCGGGAGAGGAAGATACGCAGTATTTT. Its translation is CASSRLAGEEDTQYF.

This CDR3 reads CASNWGRGLGEQYF. In DNA, the CDR3 is TGTGCCAGCAATTGGGGCAGGGGGCTGGGCGAGCAGTACTTC. The V and J genes are TRBV19 and TRBJ2-7; 8 positions agree with TRBD1. J was trimmed by 6 bases and V by 9 bases; bases with no gene match: 13. CDR1 is LNHDA, CDR2 SQIVND, per germline (reference sequence). This CDR3 is 14 amino acids long.

This clone appeared once. This chain connects TRBV6-5 to TRBJ1-4, with 7 bases matching TRBD1. V lost 6 bases, J lost 8 bases, and 3 bases stayed unmatched. CDR3 length equals 12 residues. Germline V CDR1 and CDR2: MNHEY, SVGAGI. The CDR3 sequence is CASRTGEEKLFF. DNA of the CDR3: TGTGCCAGCAGAACAGGGGAGGAAAAACTGTTTTTT.

This sequence joins TRBV18 and TRBJ2-1; 8 bases fit TRBD2. The CDR3 length is 16 residues. The V segment lost 1 base and the J segment 10 bases; nucleotides outside the gene matches: 12. Per germline, CDR1 KGHSH and CDR2 LQKENI. Here the CDR3 DNA reads TGTGCCAGCTCACCACTCAGGGCTAGCGGGCATCCAGAGCAGTTCTTC. The encoded protein is CASSPLRASGHPEQFF. Full variable domain (outside the CDR3, taken from reference TRBV18 and TRBJ2-1): NAGVMQNPRHLVRRRGQEARLRCSPMKGHSHVYWYRQLPEEGLKFMVYLQKENIIDESGMPKERFSAEFPKEGPSILRIQQVVRGDSAAYFCASSPLRASGHPEQFFGPGTRLTVL.